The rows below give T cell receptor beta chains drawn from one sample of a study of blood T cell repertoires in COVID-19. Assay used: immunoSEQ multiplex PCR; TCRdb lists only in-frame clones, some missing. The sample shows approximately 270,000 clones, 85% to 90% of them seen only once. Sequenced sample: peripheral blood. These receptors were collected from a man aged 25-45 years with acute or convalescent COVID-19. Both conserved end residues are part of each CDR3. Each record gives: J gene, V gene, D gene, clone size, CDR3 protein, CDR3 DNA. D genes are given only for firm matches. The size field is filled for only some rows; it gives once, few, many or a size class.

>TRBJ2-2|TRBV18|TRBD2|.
CASSPPLGQPGLGSSGELFF
TGTGCCAGCTCACCACCTCTAGGACAGCCGGGACTAGGGTCGTCCGGGGAGCTGTTTTTT
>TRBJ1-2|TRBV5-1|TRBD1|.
CASSPGQGANYGYTF
TGCGCCAGCAGCCCGGGACAGGGGGCGAACTATGGCTACACCTTC
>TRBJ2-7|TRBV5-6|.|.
CASSEGRGFGSYEQYF
TGTGCCAGCAGCGAGGGGAGGGGGTTTGGGTCCTACGAGCAGTACTTC
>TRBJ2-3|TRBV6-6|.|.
CASIYRRMTDTQYF
TGTGCCAGCATATACCGCAGGATGACAGATACGCAGTATTTT
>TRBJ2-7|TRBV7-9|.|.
CASSSSSAAYEQYF
TGTGCCAGCAGCTCTTCTAGCGCGGCCTACGAGCAGTACTTC
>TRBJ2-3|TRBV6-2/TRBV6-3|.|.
CASSYWKQADTQYF
TGTGCCAGCAGTTACTGGAAACAGGCGGATACGCAGTATTTT
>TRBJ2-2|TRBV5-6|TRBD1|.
CASSRDRTGELFF
TGTGCCAGCAGCAGGGACAGGACCGGGGAGCTGTTTTTT
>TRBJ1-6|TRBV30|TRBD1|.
CAGDRGPNSPLHF
TGTGCTGGGGACAGGGGGCCGAATTCACCCCTCCACTTT
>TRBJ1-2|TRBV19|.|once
CASSIGSNRVYNYGYTF
TGTGCCAGTAGTATAGGCTCCAACAGGGTCTATAACTATGGCTACACCTTC
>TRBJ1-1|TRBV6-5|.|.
CASMGTRGSRTEAFF
TGTGCCAGCATGGGCACTCGAGGGAGTCGGACTGAAGCTTTCTTT
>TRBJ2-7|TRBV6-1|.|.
CASSELNEQYF
TGTGCCAGCAGTGAATTAAACGAGCAGTACTTC
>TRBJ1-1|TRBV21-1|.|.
CASSPGRGTEAFF
TGTGCCAGCAGCCCGGGGAGAGGCACTGAAGCTTTCTTT
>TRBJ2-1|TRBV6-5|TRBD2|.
CASSSPSSGRGHEQFF
TGTGCCAGCAGTTCGCCGAGTAGCGGGAGAGGGCATGAGCAGTTCTTC
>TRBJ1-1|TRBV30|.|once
CAWSLQGGTEAFF
TGTGCCTGGAGTTTGCAGGGAGGAACTGAAGCTTTCTTT
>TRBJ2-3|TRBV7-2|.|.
CASSRETYSDTQYF
TGTGCCAGCAGCCGGGAAACATATTCAGATACGCAGTATTTT
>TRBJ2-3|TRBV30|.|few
CAWSRRRGGPDTQYF
TGTGCCTGGAGTAGGAGGAGGGGGGGCCCAGATACGCAGTATTTT
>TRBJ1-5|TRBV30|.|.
CAWTRDMSQPQHF
TGTGCCTGGACCCGGGACATGAGTCAGCCCCAGCATTTT
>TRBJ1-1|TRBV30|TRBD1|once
CAWTPPGTVEAFF
TGTGCCTGGACCCCCCCCGGGACAGTTGAAGCTTTCTTT
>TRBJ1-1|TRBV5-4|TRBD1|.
CASSPGQATEAFF
TGTGCCAGCAGCCCAGGACAGGCCACTGAAGCTTTCTTT
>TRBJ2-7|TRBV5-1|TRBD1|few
CASSPGTGVDEQYF
TGCGCCAGCAGCCCCGGGACAGGGGTGGACGAGCAGTACTTC
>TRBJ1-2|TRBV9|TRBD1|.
CASSVGSGGTGTFPNYGYTF
TGTGCCAGCAGCGTAGGGTCGGGAGGGACAGGGACATTTCCTAACTATGGCTACACCTTC
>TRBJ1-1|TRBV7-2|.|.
CASSLVPRNTEAFF
TGTGCCAGCAGCTTAGTTCCCAGGAACACTGAAGCTTTCTTT
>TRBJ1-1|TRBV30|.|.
CAWSVVRATEAFF
TGTGCCTGGAGTGTAGTGAGGGCCACTGAAGCTTTCTTT
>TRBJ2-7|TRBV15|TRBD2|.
CATSRDRGLAGSKQYF
TGTGCCACCAGCAGAGATCGAGGACTAGCGGGGTCAAAGCAGTACTTC
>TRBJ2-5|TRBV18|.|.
CASSPFSPGNGETQYF
TGTGCCAGCTCACCATTCTCTCCAGGGAATGGAGAGACCCAGTACTTC
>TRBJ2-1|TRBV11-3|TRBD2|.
CASSVTSGSGHEQFF
TGTGCCAGCAGCGTGACTAGCGGGAGTGGCCATGAGCAGTTCTTC
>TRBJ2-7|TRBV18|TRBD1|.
CASSYPGQGIYEQYF
TGTGCCAGCTCTTATCCGGGACAGGGGATCTACGAGCAGTACTTC
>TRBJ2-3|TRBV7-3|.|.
CASSLVGGAIDTQYF
TGTGCCAGCAGCTTGGTTGGGGGGGCAATAGATACGCAGTATTTT
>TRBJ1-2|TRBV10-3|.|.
CAISGEGDYGYTF
TGTGCCATCAGTGGGGAGGGCGACTATGGCTACACCTTC